The 31 T cell receptor beta chains below come from one sample, sequenced in a study of blood T cell repertoires in COVID-19. TCRdb's table, derived via immunoSEQ multiplex PCR, lists solely in-frame clones and lacks some. The sample holds fewer than 300,000 clones; approximately 90% are singletons and the top ten take approximately 2.1%. The specimen sequenced was peripheral blood. The receptors were gathered from a woman aged 25-40 years with COVID-19, enrolled during active disease.

This chain joins TRBV12-3 or TRBV12-4 and TRBJ2-1; no reliable D call. The CDR3 contains 11 residues. Trimming shortened V by 3 bases and J by 8 bases, and 5 bases separated the two germline ends. DNA of the CDR3: TGTGCCAGCAGTTTGCGTGATGAGCAGTTCTTC. It codes for CASSLRDEQFF.

This clone occurred once. The gene calls are TRBV6-1 and TRBJ2-7; 12 bases map to TRBD2. Trimming at V came to 4 bases and at J to 5 bases, leaving 12 bases not matched to a gene. Germline CDR1 MNHNS, CDR2 SASEGT. There are 17 residues in the CDR3. CDR3 protein: CASSVGLAGRVKNEQYF. In DNA form, the CDR3 reads TGTGCCAGCAGTGTTGGACTAGCGGGACGGGTTAAGAACGAGCAGTACTTC.

This chain uses TRBV6-5 with TRBJ2-7; 7 positions agree with TRBD1. The CDR3 totals 15 residues. The V segment lost 5 bases and the J segment 4 bases; nucleotides outside the gene matches: 11. In germline, CDR1 is MNHEY, CDR2 SVGAGI. CDR3 region: CASSNRDSGAYEQYF. The CDR3 nucleotides read TGTGCCAGCAGTAACCGGGACAGTGGGGCTTACGAGCAGTACTTC.

The V and J genes are TRBV18 and TRBJ1-1; TRBD1 matches at 9 bases. CDR3 length equals 15 residues. Germline V gene lookup returns CDR1 KGHSH and CDR2 LQKENI. The junction had 8 bases not matched to a gene; V was cut back by 4 bases and J by 5 bases. The CDR3 reads CASSLVRDRDTEAFF. The DNA of the CDR3 is TGTGCCAGCTCACTGGTCCGGGACAGGGATACTGAAGCTTTCTTT. Drawing the rest from reference TRBV18 and TRBJ1-1, the complete variable domain is NAGVMQNPRHLVRRRGQEARLRCSPMKGHSHVYWYRQLPEEGLKFMVYLQKENIIDESGMPKERFSAEFPKEGPSILRIQQVVRGDSAAYFCASSLVRDRDTEAFFGQGTRLTVV.

The chain joins TRBV9 to TRBJ1-4; TRBD1 aligns across 12 bases. The CDR3 spans 18 residues. CDR1 and CDR2 (germline): SGDLS, YYNGEE. J lost 4 bases, V lost 0 bases, and 7 bases had no gene match. The CDR3 here is CASSVVGDRGLINEKLFF. The CDR3 DNA follows: TGTGCCAGCAGCGTAGTGGGGGACAGGGGGCTTATTAATGAAAAACTGTTTTTT.

The chain links TRBV7-6 to TRBJ2-7; tentatively, D is TRBD2 (6 bases). Germline values: CDR1 SGHVS, CDR2 FNYEAQ. This CDR3 has 14 amino acids. Trimming stripped 2 bases from V and 2 bases from J, with 10 bases between. The CDR3 here is CASSLSGPTYEQYF. Written as DNA, the CDR3 is TGTGCCAGCAGCTTAAGCGGGCCGACCTACGAGCAGTACTTC.

The rearrangement joins TRBV6-1 to TRBJ1-2; TRBD1 is a possible D gene (6 bases). The V gene's germline CDR1 is MNHNS and CDR2 SASEGT. This CDR3 region has 15 residues. V was trimmed by 3 bases and J by 3 bases, leaving 14 bases between them. In DNA, the CDR3 is TGTGCCAGCAGTGAGGGGGCAGCCCTCTACTATGGCTACACCTTC. Its protein is CASSEGAALYYGYTF.

This sequence joins TRBV25-1 and TRBJ2-1, with TRBD2 identical over 12 bases. The CDR3 has 14 amino acids. CDR1 is MGHDK and CDR2 is SYGVNS in the germline V gene. Trimming at V came to 6 bases and at J to 8 bases, leaving 5 bases not matched to a gene. The CDR3: CASRSTSGSDEQFF. The CDR3 coding sequence is TGTGCCAGCAGATCGACTAGCGGGAGTGATGAGCAGTTCTTC.

The rearrangement links TRBV7-9 to TRBJ2-7, with D possibly TRBD1 on 5 matching bases. CDR1 is SEHNR, CDR2 FQNEAQ, per germline (reference sequence). The CDR3 loop spans 13 amino acids. V lost 0 bases to trimming and J lost 3 bases, with 6 bases between them. Here the CDR3 reads CASSLAGDYEQYF. CDR3 sequence (DNA): TGTGCCAGCAGCTTAGCAGGGGACTACGAGCAGTACTTC.

As DNA, the CDR3 is TGTGCCAGCTCACCACCCGCAACTAATGAAAAACTGTTTTTT. Translating it yields CASSPPATNEKLFF. The J gene is TRBJ1-4, the V gene TRBV18; D ambiguous. Trimming took 0 bases from V and 0 from J, leaving 2 bases between them. The CDR3 length is 14 residues. CDR1 and CDR2 from the germline V gene are KGHSH and LQKENI.

The sample holds one count of this clone. The J gene is TRBJ1-1, the V gene TRBV28; 8 nucleotides align to TRBD1. CDR1 MDHEN and CDR2 SYDVKM come from the germline V gene. The CDR3 has 15 residues. The V gene end was trimmed by 3 bases and the J gene end by 8 bases; junction bases not matched to a gene: 11. The CDR3 loop is CASSFPRFRDREAFF. The CDR3 DNA reads as TGTGCCAGCAGTTTCCCGAGATTCCGGGACAGGGAAGCTTTCTTT.

The chain couples TRBV7-3 to TRBJ1-1; no definite D call. The CDR3 extends over 15 amino acids. Trimming shortened V by 5 bases and J by 1 base, and 14 bases separated the two germline ends. Germline V gene sequence: CDR1 SGHTA, CDR2 FQGTGA. As DNA, the CDR3 is TGTGCCAGCAGCCTATTGAGGCGTACGAACACTGAAGCTTTCTTT. It specifies CASSLLRRTNTEAFF.

DNA for the CDR3: TGTGCCAGCAGTTACCGGAGGACAGACCCTTATGGCTACACCTTC. Translation gives CASSYRRTDPYGYTF. The V and J genes are TRBV6-5 and TRBJ1-2; a weak D match, TRBD1 (6 bases). Trimming removed 2 bases at V and 5 bases at J, with 15 bases between. CDR3 length equals 15 residues. From germline, CDR1 is MNHEY and CDR2 SVGAGI.

The chain has TRBV19 and TRBJ2-5, with D possibly matching TRBD1 (6 bases). The CDR3 spans 15 residues. V lost 3 bases and J 2 bases, leaving 13 bases between the germline ends. CDR1 LNHDA and CDR2 SQIVND come from the germline V gene (reference sequence). The DNA of the CDR3 is TGTGCCAGTAGTATGTCGACAGGACCTCAAGAGACCCAGTACTTC. Its translation is CASSMSTGPQETQYF.

The chain has TRBV27 and TRBJ2-7, with 11 bases identical to TRBD1. Trimming cost V 4 bases and J 4 bases; bases outside gene matches: 3. The CDR3 spans 14 residues. Germline lookup yields CDR1 MNHEY and CDR2 SMNVEV (reference sequence). CDR3 residues: CASSWGQGVYEQYF. The CDR3 DNA follows: TGTGCCAGCAGTTGGGGACAGGGGGTGTACGAGCAGTACTTC.

CDR3 loop: CASSLWTGSAGNTIYF. Written as DNA, the CDR3 is TGTGCCAGCAGCCTTTGGACAGGCTCGGCTGGAAACACCATATATTTT. The rearrangement joins TRBV3-1 (or the pseudogene TRBV3-2) to TRBJ1-3, with 7 bases matching TRBD1. This CDR3 is built from 16 residues. J was trimmed by 2 bases and V by 4 bases; bases with no gene match: 8. The germline CDR1 and CDR2 sequences are LGHDT and YNNKEL (reference sequence).

This clone was counted once. CDR3 region: CASSNLPGQGKNIQYF. Written as DNA, the CDR3 is TGTGCCAGTAGTAATCTCCCGGGACAAGGGAAAAACATTCAGTACTTC. The chain recombines TRBV19 with TRBJ2-4, with a weak D call TRBD1 (6 bases). Germline assignment: CDR1 LNHDA and CDR2 SQIVND (reference sequence). The CDR3 runs to 16 residues. V dropped 4 bases and J dropped 4 bases, with 17 bases sitting between them. Using reference TRBV19 and TRBJ2-4 for the parts outside the CDR3, the full variable domain is DGGITQSPKYLFRKEGQNVTLSCEQNLNHDAMYWYRQDPGQGLRLIYYSQIVNDFQKGDIAEGYSVSREKKESFPLTVTSAQKNPTAFYLCASSNLPGQGKNIQYFGAGTRLSVL.

This rearrangement joins TRBV24-1 to TRBJ1-2, with D unclear. The V end lost 4 bases, the J end lost 3 bases, and 14 bases lay between the germline ends. Germline CDR1 is KGHDR and CDR2 is SFDVKD. The CDR3 is 15 amino acids. Here the CDR3 DNA reads TGTGCCACCAGTGACCCCCGGTCTCCCGACTATGGCTACACCTTC. Its translation: CATSDPRSPDYGYTF.

The chain joins TRBV29-1 to TRBJ1-1, with 10 bases fitting TRBD1. J lost 5 bases, V lost 6 bases, and 9 bases had no gene match. CDR1 SQVTM and CDR2 ANQGSEA come from the germline V gene. This CDR3 comprises 14 residues. CDR3 sequence (DNA): TGCAGCGTACATAGACAGGGGGCACGGACTGAAGCTTTCTTT. Translated, it gives CSVHRQGARTEAFF.

The chain joins TRBV30 to TRBJ2-7, with 10 bases fitting TRBD2. With V trimmed by 2 bases and J by 3 bases, 7 bases remained unmatched. The germline CDR1 and CDR2 sequences are GTSNPN and SVGIG (reference sequence). The CDR3 covers 15 residues. The CDR3 here is CAWSRGASGSYEQYF. CDR3 coding DNA: TGTGCCTGGAGTCGCGGGGCTAGCGGGAGCTACGAGCAGTACTTC.

The gene calls are TRBV7-8 and TRBJ1-2; 7 positions agree with TRBD1. Trimming cost V 5 bases and J 0 bases; bases outside gene matches: 9. In germline, CDR1 is SGHVS, CDR2 FQNEAQ. CDR3 length: 16 residues. The CDR3 protein is CASSKSGTESNYGYTF. DNA of the CDR3: TGTGCCAGCAGCAAATCCGGGACAGAGTCTAACTATGGCTACACCTTC.

In nucleotides, the CDR3 is TGTGCCTGGATGGGGACAGGCGGGACTGAAGCTTTCTTT. It encodes CAWMGTGGTEAFF. V and J are TRBV30 and TRBJ1-1; 8 bases are a match to TRBD1. Trimming at V came to 4 bases and at J to 5 bases, leaving 6 bases not matched to a gene. The CDR3 extends over 13 amino acids. CDR1 is GTSNPN, CDR2 SVGIG, per germline (reference sequence). Based on the CDR3 plus reference TRBV30 and TRBJ1-1, the full variable domain is SQTIHQWPATLVQPVGSPLSLECTVEGTSNPNLYWYRQAAGRGLQLLFYSVGIGQISSEVPQNLSASRPQDRQFILSSKKLLLSDSGFYLCAWMGTGGTEAFFGQGTRLTVV.

This clone was seen a few times. The rearrangement uses TRBV5-1 and TRBJ1-2; 7 bases fit TRBD1. Per germline, CDR1 SGHRS and CDR2 YFSETQ. The length of the CDR3 is 13 residues. The ends lost 3 bases at V and 14 bases at J; junction bases unmatched: 13. CDR3 protein: CASSSTPTGMWTF. In DNA, the CDR3 is TGCGCCAGCAGCTCCACCCCGACAGGGATGTGGACCTTC. The variable domain in full, with the rest retrieved from reference TRBV5-1 and TRBJ1-2, is KAGVTQTPRYLIKTRGQQVTLSCSPISGHRSVSWYQQTPGQGLQFLFEYFSETQRNKGNFPGRFSGRQFSNSRSEMNVSTLELGDSALYLCASSSTPTGMWTFGSGTRLTVV.

V usage is TRBV5-8 and J usage is TRBJ2-3; D ambiguous. Germline-derived CDR1 and CDR2 are SGHTS and YDEGEE. Trimming took off 0 bases at V and 4 bases at J, with 12 bases between the two ends. This CDR3 contains 15 residues. The CDR3: CASSLGGISADTQYF. In DNA form, the CDR3 reads TGTGCCAGCAGCTTGGGCGGTATAAGCGCAGATACGCAGTATTTT.

J is TRBJ2-1 and V is TRBV6-5, with 10 bases aligning to TRBD2. Trimming removed 7 bases from V and 4 bases from J; junction bases left unmatched: 7. The CDR3 has 15 amino acids. Germline CDR1 MNHEY, CDR2 SVGAGI. The CDR3 loop reads CASTIGTSEYNEQFF. DNA of the CDR3: TGTGCCAGCACTATAGGGACTAGCGAGTACAATGAGCAGTTCTTC.

This chain joins TRBV5-8 and TRBJ2-1; TRBD2 agrees at 13 bases. CDR1 is SGHTS, CDR2 YDEGEE, per germline. The CDR3 extends over 15 amino acids. The junction had 4 bases not matched to a gene; V was cut back by 4 bases and J by 6 bases. CDR3 in amino acids: CASSIGLAGANEQFF. Here the CDR3 DNA reads TGTGCCAGCAGCATAGGACTAGCGGGAGCCAATGAGCAGTTCTTC.

The V gene is TRBV20-1, the J gene TRBJ1-4; TRBD1 is a possible D gene (5 bases). CDR3 length equals 11 residues. With 8 bases removed from V and 7 bases from J, the gap between germline ends came to 11 bases. The germline gives CDR1 DFQATT, CDR2 SNEGSKA (reference sequence). CDR3 region: CSTGTPEKLFF. The DNA for the CDR3 is TGCAGTACCGGGACTCCTGAAAAACTGTTTTTT.

The table lists this clone with a count of one. J is TRBJ1-6 and V is TRBV5-1, with 7 bases fitting TRBD1. CDR3 length: 16 amino acids. Germline CDR1 reads SGHRS; CDR2 reads YFSETQ. Trimming removed 2 bases from V and 6 bases from J; junction bases left unmatched: 8. The CDR3 sequence: CASSLREGASNSPLHF. CDR3 coding DNA: TGCGCCAGCAGCTTACGGGAGGGGGCGAGTAATTCACCCCTCCACTTT.

V usage is TRBV11-2 and J usage is TRBJ1-2; D gene uncertain. Trimming took off 5 bases at V and 4 bases at J, with 11 bases between the two ends. The CDR3 totals 13 residues. Looked up from germline, CDR1 is SGHAT and CDR2 is FQNNGV. The CDR3 sequence is CASSREGVYGYTF. The CDR3 nucleotides read TGTGCCAGCAGCCGTGAGGGCGTCTATGGCTACACCTTC.

The rearrangement joins TRBV7-7 to TRBJ2-1; TRBD2 matches 10 bases. This CDR3 contains 16 residues. CDR1 is SSHAT, CDR2 FNYEAQ, per germline (reference sequence). V dropped 1 base and J dropped 6; count of bases not matched to a gene: 6. CDR3 sequence reads: CASSLGTSGLINEQFF. CDR3 in DNA: TGTGCCAGCAGCTTAGGGACTAGCGGCCTCATCAATGAGCAGTTCTTC.

J is TRBJ2-7 and V is TRBV24-1, with 7 bases matching TRBD1. The CDR3 consists of 14 residues. With V trimmed by 4 bases and J by 0 bases, 2 bases remained unmatched. Germline V gives CDR1 KGHDR, CDR2 SFDVKD. CDR3 sequence (DNA): TGTGCCACCAGTGAGACAGGGAGCTCCTACGAGCAGTACTTC. Translation gives CATSETGSSYEQYF.